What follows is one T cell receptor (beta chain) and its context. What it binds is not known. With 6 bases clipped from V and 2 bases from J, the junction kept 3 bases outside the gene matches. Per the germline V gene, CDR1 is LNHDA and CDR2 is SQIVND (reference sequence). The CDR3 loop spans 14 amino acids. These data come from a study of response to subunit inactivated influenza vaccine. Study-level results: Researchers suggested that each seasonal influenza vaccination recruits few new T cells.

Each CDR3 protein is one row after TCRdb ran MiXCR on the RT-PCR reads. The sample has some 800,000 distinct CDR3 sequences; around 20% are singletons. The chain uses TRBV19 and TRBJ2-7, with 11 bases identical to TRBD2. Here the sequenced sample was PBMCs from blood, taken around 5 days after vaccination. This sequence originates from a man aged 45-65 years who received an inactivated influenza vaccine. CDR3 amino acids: CASSGLAGAYEQYF. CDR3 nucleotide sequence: TGTGCCAGTAGCGGACTAGCGGGCGCCTACGAGCAGTACTTC. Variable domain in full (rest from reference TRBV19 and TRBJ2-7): DGGITQSPKYLFRKEGQNVTLSCEQNLNHDAMYWYRQDPGQGLRLIYYSQIVNDFQKGDIAEGYSVSREKKESFPLTVTSAQKNPTAFYLCASSGLAGAYEQYFGPGTRLTVT.